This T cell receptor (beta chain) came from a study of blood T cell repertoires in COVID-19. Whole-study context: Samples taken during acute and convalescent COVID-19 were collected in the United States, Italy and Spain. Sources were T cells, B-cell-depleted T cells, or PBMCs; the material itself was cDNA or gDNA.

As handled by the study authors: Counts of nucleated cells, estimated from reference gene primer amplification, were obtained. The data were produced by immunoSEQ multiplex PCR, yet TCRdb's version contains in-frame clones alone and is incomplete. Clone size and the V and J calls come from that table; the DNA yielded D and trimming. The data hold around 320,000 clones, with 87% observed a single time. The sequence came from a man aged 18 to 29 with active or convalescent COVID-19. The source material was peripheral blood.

CDR3 in DNA: TGCAGCGTTGAAAACAGGGGAGGCTATGGCTACACCTTC. This codes for CSVENRGGYGYTF. The chain carries TRBV29-1 and TRBJ1-2, with 7 nucleotides matching TRBD1. The CDR3 is 13 amino acids. With V trimmed by 2 bases and J by 4 bases, 4 bases remained unmatched. Germline V gene lookup returns CDR1 SQVTM and CDR2 ANQGSEA.